This TCR beta chain was recorded in a study of blood T cells in healthy people across ages. The sample holds a few counts of this clonotype. Its target is unknown. Study outcomes and limitations: Significant beta diversity loss was already apparent by age 40, declining roughly linearly.

Germline lookup yields CDR1 MDHEN and CDR2 SYDVKM. Between the trimmed V and J ends, which lost 6 bases and 5 bases, there was a span of 5 bases. The CDR3 consists of 10 residues. The use of a sample-barcoded 5' primer and a J-beta primer mix characterized a second PCR of roughly 6 to 11 cycles. Each CDR3 protein gets one entry after TCRdb re-called the 5' RACE reads with MiXCR. The sample yields 780,000 or so distinct CDR3 sequences, 25% seen once. The same sample was also studied in work on T cells of mothers and their children.

The origin of this receptor is a boy younger than 18 in good health. The specimen sequenced was blood. V and J are TRBV28 and TRBJ2-7; D ambiguous. The CDR3 loop is CASRSDEQYF. The CDR3 region has the DNA TGTGCCAGCAGATCAGACGAGCAGTACTTC.